This T cell receptor beta chain appears in the sequencing data of a study of cytomegalovirus exposure and HLA in healthy donors. This clone was counted a few times. The antigen is undetermined. PCR was performed using 60 Vbeta and 13 Jbeta primers. Profiled with immunoSEQ multiplex PCR; TCRdb holds only in-frame clones, not every one. The sample lists approximately 69,000 clones, about 75% occurring once. General study points: With high specificity and sensitivity, the classifier reportedly diagnosed cytomegalovirus status. Most TCR beta V segments were productive about 90% or about 30% of the time in an earlier analysis. A later analysis revealed that TCR association rates differed between HLA loci, peaking at DRB1 and bottoming out at HLA-C.

CDR3 size: 18 residues. Germline CDR1 is SGHTA and CDR2 is FQGTGA. V was clipped by 0 bases and J by 3 bases; unmatched bases: 9. The sequenced sample consisted of PBMCs. This chain uses TRBV7-3 with TRBJ2-3; 10 nucleotides align to TRBD2. The clonotype was recovered from a man aged 18-30 years in good health and CMV-seronegative. CDR3 sequence: CASSLTSGGAGGTDTQYF. Here the CDR3 DNA reads TGTGCCAGCAGCTTAACCAGCGGGGGGGCCGGTGGTACAGATACGCAGTATTTT.